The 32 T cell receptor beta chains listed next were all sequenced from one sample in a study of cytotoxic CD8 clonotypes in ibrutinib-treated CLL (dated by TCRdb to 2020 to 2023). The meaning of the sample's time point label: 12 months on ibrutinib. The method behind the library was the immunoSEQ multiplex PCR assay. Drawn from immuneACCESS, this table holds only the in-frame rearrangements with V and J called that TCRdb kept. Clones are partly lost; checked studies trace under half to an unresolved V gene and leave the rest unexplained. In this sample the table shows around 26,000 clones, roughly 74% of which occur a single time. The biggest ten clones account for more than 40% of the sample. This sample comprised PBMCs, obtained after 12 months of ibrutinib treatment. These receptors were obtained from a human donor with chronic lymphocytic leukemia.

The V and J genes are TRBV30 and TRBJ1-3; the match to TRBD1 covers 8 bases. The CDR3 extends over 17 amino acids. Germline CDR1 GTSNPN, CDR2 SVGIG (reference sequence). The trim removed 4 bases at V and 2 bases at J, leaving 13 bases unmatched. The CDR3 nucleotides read TGTGCCTGGAACATTCCGACCGGGACAGGAACTGGAAACACCATATATTTT. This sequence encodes CAWNIPTGTGTGNTIYF.

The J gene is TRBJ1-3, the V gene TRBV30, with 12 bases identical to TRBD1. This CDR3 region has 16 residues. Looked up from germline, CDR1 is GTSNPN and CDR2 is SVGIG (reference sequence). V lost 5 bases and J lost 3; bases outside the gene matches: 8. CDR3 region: CAWGPGTGGFGNTIYF. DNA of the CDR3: TGTGCCTGGGGTCCCGGGACAGGGGGCTTTGGAAACACCATATATTTT.

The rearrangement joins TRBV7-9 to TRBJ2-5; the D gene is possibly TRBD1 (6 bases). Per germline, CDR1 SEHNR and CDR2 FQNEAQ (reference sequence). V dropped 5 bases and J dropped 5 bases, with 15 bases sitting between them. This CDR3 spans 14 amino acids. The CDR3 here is CASSPGGGGETQYF. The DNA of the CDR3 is TGTGCCAGCAGCCCTGGTGGGGGCGGGGAGACCCAGTACTTC.

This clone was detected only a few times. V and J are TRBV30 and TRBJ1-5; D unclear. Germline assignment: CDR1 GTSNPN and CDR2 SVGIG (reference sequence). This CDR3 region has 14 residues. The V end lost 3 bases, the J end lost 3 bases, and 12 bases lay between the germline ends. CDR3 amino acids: CAWSSQILNQPQHF. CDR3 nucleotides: TGTGCCTGGAGCTCGCAGATCCTCAATCAGCCCCAGCATTTT. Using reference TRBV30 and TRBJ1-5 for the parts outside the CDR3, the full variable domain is SQTIHQWPATLVQPVGSPLSLECTVEGTSNPNLYWYRQAAGRGLQLLFYSVGIGQISSEVPQNLSASRPQDRQFILSSKKLLLSDSGFYLCAWSSQILNQPQHFGDGTRLSIL.

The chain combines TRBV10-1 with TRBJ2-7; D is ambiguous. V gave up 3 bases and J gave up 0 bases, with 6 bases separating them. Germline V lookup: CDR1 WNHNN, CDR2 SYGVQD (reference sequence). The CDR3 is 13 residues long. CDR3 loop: CASSDPGSYEQYF. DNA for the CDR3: TGCGCCAGCAGTGATCCGGGCTCCTACGAGCAGTACTTC.

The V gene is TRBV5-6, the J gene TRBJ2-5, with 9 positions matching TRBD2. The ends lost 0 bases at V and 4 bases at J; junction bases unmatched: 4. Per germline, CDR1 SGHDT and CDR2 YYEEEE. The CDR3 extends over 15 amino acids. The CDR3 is CASSLGAGGGETQYF. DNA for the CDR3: TGTGCCAGCAGCTTGGGCGCGGGGGGGGGAGAGACCCAGTACTTC.

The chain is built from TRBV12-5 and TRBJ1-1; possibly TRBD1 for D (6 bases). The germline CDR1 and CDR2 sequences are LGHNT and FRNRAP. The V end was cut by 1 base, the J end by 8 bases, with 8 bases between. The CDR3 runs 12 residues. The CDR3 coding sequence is TGTGCTAGTGGTTTGGGAGGGACAGAAGCTTTCTTT. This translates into CASGLGGTEAFF.

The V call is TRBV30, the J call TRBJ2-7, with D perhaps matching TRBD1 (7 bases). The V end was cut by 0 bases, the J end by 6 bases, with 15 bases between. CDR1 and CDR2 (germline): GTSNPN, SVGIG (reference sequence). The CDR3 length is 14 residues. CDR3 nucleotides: TGTGCCTGGAGTGTCTGGAGGGGGCTTGCCGAGCAGTACTTC. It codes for CAWSVWRGLAEQYF. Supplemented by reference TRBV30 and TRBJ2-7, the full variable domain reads SQTIHQWPATLVQPVGSPLSLECTVEGTSNPNLYWYRQAAGRGLQLLFYSVGIGQISSEVPQNLSASRPQDRQFILSSKKLLLSDSGFYLCAWSVWRGLAEQYFGPGTRLTVT.

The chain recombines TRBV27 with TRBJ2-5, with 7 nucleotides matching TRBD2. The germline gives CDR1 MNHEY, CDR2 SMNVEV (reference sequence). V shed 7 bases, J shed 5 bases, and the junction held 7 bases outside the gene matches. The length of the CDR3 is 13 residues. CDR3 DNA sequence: TGTGCCAGCAAAGCGGGGCTATGGGAGACCCAGTACTTC. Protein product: CASKAGLWETQYF.

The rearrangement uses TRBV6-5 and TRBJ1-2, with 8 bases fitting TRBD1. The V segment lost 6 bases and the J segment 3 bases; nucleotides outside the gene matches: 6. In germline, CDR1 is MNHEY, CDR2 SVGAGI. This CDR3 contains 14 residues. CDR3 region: CASRLGQGDYGYTF. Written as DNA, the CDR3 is TGTGCCAGCAGGCTTGGACAGGGAGACTATGGCTACACCTTC.

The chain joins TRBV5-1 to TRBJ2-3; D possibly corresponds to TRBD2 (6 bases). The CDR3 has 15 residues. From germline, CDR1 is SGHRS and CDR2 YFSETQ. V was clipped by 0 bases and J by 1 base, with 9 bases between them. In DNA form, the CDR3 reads TGCGCCAGCAGCTTGGCCGGGAGCGGCACAGATACGCAGTATTTT. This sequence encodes CASSLAGSGTDTQYF.

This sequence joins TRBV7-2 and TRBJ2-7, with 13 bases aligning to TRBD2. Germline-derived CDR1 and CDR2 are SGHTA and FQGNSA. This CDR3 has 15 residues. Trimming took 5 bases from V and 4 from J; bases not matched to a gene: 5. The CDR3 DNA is TGTGCCAGCAGCGCAACTAGCGGGGGGGAGTACGAGCAGTACTTC. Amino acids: CASSATSGGEYEQYF. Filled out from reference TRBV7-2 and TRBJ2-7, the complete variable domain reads GAGVSQSPSNKVTEKGKDVELRCDPISGHTALYWYRQSLGQGLEFLIYFQGNSAPDKSGLPSDRFSAERTGGSVSTLTIQRTQQEDSAVYLCASSATSGGEYEQYFGPGTRLTVT.

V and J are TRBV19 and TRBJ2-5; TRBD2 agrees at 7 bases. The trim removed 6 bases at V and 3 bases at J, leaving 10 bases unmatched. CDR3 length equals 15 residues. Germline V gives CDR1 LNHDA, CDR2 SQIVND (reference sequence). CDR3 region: CASRSKGLAEETQYF. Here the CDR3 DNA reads TGTGCCAGTAGGAGTAAGGGCCTAGCGGAAGAGACCCAGTACTTC.

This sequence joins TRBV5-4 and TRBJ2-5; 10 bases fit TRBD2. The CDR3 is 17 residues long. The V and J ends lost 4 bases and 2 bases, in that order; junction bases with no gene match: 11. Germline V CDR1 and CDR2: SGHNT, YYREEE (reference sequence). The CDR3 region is CASSPPQTSGIQETQYF. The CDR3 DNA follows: TGTGCCAGCAGCCCCCCACAAACTAGCGGGATACAAGAGACCCAGTACTTC. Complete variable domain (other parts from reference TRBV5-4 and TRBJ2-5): ETGVTQSPTHLIKTRGQQVTLRCSSQSGHNTVSWYQQALGQGPQFIFQYYREEENGRGNFPPRFSGLQFPNYSSELNVNALELDDSALYLCASSPPQTSGIQETQYFGPGTRLLVL.

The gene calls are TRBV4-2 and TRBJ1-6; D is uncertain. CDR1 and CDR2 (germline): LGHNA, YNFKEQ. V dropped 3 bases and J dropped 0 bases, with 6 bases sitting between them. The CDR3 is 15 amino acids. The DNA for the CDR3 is TGTGCCAGCAGCCACAGCAACTCCTATAATTCACCCCTCCACTTT. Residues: CASSHSNSYNSPLHF.

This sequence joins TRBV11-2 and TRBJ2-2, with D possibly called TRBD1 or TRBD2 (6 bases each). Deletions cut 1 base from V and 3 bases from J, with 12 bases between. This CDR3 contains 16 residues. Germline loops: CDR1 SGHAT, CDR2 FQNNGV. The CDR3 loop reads CASSLVRGPDTGELFF. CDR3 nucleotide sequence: TGTGCCAGCAGCTTAGTCCGGGGGCCGGACACCGGGGAGCTGTTTTTT.

The CDR3 DNA reads as TGTGCCAGCAGCCCTACCCGTCAGGGCACCAGGAGCAATCAGCCCCAGCATTTT. Its protein product is CASSPTRQGTRSNQPQHF. The chain recombines TRBV5-4 with TRBJ1-5, with D tentatively TRBD1 (5 bases). V was pared by 4 bases and J by 1 base, with 21 bases between. The CDR3 loop spans 18 amino acids. Germline CDR1 and CDR2: SGHNT and YYREEE (reference sequence).

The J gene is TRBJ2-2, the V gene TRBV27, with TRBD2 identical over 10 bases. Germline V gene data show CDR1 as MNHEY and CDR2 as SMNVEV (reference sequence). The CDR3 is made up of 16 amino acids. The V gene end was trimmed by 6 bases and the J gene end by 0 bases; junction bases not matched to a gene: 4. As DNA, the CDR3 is TGTGCCAGCAGACGGACTAGCGGAGCGAACACCGGGGAGCTGTTTTTT. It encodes CASRRTSGANTGELFF.

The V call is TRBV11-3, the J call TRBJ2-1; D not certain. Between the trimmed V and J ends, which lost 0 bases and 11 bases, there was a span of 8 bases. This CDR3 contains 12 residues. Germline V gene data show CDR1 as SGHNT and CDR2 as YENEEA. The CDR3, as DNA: TGTGCCAGCAGCTTAGATAGGCGGAAGCAGTTCTTC. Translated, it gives CASSLDRRKQFF.

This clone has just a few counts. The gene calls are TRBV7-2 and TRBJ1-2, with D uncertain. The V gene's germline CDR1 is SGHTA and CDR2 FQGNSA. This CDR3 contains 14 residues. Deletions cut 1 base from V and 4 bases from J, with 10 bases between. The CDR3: CASSLEGRSYGYTF. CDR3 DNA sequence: TGTGCCAGCAGCTTAGAGGGCAGAAGCTATGGCTACACCTTC. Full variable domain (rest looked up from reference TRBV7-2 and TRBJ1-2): GAGVSQSPSNKVTEKGKDVELRCDPISGHTALYWYRQSLGQGLEFLIYFQGNSAPDKSGLPSDRFSAERTGGSVSTLTIQRTQQEDSAVYLCASSLEGRSYGYTFGSGTRLTVV.

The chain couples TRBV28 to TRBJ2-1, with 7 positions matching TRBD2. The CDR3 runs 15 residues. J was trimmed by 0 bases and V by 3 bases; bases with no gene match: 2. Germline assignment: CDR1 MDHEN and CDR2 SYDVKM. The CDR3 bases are TGTGCCAGCAGTTTGGGAGGGAGCTCCTACAATGAGCAGTTCTTC. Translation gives CASSLGGSSYNEQFF.

The CDR3 region has the DNA TGTGCCAGCAGTACAGGGGGTTTCAATTCACCCCTCCACTTT. It is translated as CASSTGGFNSPLHF. The J gene is TRBJ1-6, the V gene TRBV2; 8 positions agree with TRBD1. The V and J ends lost 5 bases and 7 bases, in that order; junction bases with no gene match: 4. The CDR3 contains 14 residues. CDR1 and CDR2 from the germline V gene are SNHLY and FYNNEI.

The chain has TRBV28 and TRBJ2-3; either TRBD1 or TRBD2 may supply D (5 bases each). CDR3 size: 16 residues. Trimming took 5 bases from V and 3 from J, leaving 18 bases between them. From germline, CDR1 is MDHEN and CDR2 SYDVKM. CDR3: CASSLRPRGTTDTQYF. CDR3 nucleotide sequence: TGTGCCAGCAGTCTCCGACCTAGAGGGACGACAGATACGCAGTATTTT.

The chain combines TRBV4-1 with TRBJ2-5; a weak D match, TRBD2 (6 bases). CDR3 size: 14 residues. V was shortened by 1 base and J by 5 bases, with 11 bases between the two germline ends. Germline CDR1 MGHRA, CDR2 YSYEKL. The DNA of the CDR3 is TGCGCCAGCAGCCAAGCGGACCGGGGGGAGACCCAGTACTTC. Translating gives CASSQADRGETQYF.

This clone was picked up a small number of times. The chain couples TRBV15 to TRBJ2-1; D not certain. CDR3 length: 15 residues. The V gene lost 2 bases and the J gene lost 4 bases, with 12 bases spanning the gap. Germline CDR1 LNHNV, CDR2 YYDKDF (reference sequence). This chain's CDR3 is CATSRPAALYNEQFF. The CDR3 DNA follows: TGTGCCACCAGCAGACCCGCGGCCCTTTACAATGAGCAGTTCTTC.

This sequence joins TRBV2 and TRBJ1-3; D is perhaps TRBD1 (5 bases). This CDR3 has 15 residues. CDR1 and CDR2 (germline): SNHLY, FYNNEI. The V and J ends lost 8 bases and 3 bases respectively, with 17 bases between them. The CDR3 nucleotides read TGTGCCAGCCGCGTCGGGGACGTTCATGGAAACACCATATATTTT. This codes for CASRVGDVHGNTIYF.

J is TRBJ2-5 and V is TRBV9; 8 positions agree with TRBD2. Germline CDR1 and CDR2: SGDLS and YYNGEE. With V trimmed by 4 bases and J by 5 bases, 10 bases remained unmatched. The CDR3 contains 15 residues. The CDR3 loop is CASSTGTRSEETQYF. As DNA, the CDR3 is TGTGCCAGCAGCACAGGGACTAGGTCCGAGGAGACCCAGTACTTC.

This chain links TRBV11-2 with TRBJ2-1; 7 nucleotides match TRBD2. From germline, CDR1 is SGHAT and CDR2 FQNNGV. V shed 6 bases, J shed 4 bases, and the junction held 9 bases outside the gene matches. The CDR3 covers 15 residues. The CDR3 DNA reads TGTGCCAGCAGACCTTGGGGGGGGAGGTACAATGAGCAGTTCTTC. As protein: CASRPWGGRYNEQFF. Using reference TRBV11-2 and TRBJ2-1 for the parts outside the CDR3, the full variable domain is EAGVAQSPRYKIIEKRQSVAFWCNPISGHATLYWYQQILGQGPKLLIQFQNNGVVDDSQLPKDRFSAERLKGVDSTLKIQPAKLEDSAVYLCASRPWGGRYNEQFFGPGTRLTVL.

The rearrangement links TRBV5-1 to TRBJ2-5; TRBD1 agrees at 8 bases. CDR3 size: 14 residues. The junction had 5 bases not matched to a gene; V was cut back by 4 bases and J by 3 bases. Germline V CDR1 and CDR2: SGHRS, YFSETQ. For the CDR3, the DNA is TGCGCCAGCAGCCCGACAGGGGCCAAAGAGACCCAGTACTTC. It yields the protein CASSPTGAKETQYF.

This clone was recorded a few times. This CDR3 reads CASSFRGRGNQPQHF. CDR3 bases: TGTGCCAGCAGTTTCAGGGGGCGCGGGAATCAGCCCCAGCATTTT. The V gene is TRBV6-6, the J gene TRBJ1-5; 8 bases match TRBD1. There are 15 residues in the CDR3. V was pared by 4 bases and J by 4 bases, with 6 bases of the junction left unmatched. The germline V gene encodes CDR1 MNHNY and CDR2 SVGAGI (reference sequence).

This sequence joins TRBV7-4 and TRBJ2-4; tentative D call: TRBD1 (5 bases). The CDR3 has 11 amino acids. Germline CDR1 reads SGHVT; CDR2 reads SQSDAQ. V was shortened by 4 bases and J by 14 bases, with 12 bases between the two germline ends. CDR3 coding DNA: TGTGCCAGCAGCTCCGGGCTAGGGGAGTACTTC. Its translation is CASSSGLGEYF.

Here the CDR3 DNA reads TGCGCCAGCAGCCAACTTAGCGGGGGGGAAACCTACGAGCAGTACTTC. It is translated as CASSQLSGGETYEQYF. V usage is TRBV4-3 and J usage is TRBJ2-7, with 11 bases that match TRBD2. Germline V lookup: CDR1 LGHNA, CDR2 YSLEER. The CDR3 is made up of 16 amino acids. With V trimmed by 2 bases and J by 2 bases, 5 bases remained unmatched.